A single sample is the source of the 15 T cell receptor beta chains below, sequenced in a study of OX40 agonist ivuxolimab in advanced cancers. Repertoires were generated with immunoSEQ multiplex PCR, while TCRdb's copy carries only in-frame clones and drops some. In the table there are 63,000 or so clones, 91% of which are singletons. Sequences were derived from CD4+ or CD8+ T cells sorted from blood, sampled in a trial of the OX40 agonist ivuxolimab. The source of these receptors is an adult with an advanced solid tumor such as melanoma, head and neck, liver or kidney cancer.

This chain connects TRBV30 to TRBJ2-7; TRBD1 agrees at 11 bases. CDR3 size: 15 residues. The J segment lost 5 bases and the V segment lost 8 bases, leaving 14 bases of the junction unmatched. The germline gives CDR1 GTSNPN, CDR2 SVGIG (reference sequence). The CDR3 DNA reads as TGTGCCGCCAATCCCGGGACAGGGGGAGCTGACGAGCAGTACTTC. It specifies CAANPGTGGADEQYF.

V is TRBV15 and J is TRBJ2-5, with 12 bases aligning to TRBD2. CDR1 is LNHNV and CDR2 is YYDKDF in the germline V gene (reference sequence). This CDR3 is built from 18 residues. Losses at the gene ends were 1 base for V and 5 bases for J; bases not matched to a gene: 11. DNA of the CDR3: TGTGCCACCAGCAGAGGCCCTGAGACTAGCGGGAGTTTGGAGACCCAGTACTTC. It translates to CATSRGPETSGSLETQYF.

The CDR3 protein is CASSPNRGTNEKLFF. The CDR3 DNA sequence: TGTGCCAGCAGTCCCAACAGGGGAACTAATGAAAAACTGTTTTTT. This rearrangement joins TRBV27 to TRBJ1-4, with 7 nucleotides matching TRBD1. This CDR3 is built from 15 residues. J gave up 1 base and V 5 bases, and 4 bases lay outside the gene matches. Germline V gene sequence: CDR1 MNHEY, CDR2 SMNVEV (reference sequence).

This clone appeared a single time. The J gene is TRBJ2-1, the V gene TRBV27, with a weak D call TRBD1 (6 bases). Germline values: CDR1 MNHEY, CDR2 SMNVEV (reference sequence). The V end was cut by 5 bases, the J end by 0 bases, with 11 bases between. This CDR3 has 15 residues. This CDR3 reads CASSINRDSYNEQFF. The CDR3 DNA reads TGTGCCAGCAGTATCAACAGGGACTCCTACAATGAGCAGTTCTTC.

The chain combines TRBV27 with TRBJ1-1; D possibly corresponds to TRBD1 (5 bases). Germline values: CDR1 MNHEY, CDR2 SMNVEV (reference sequence). The ends were cut back, 8 bases at V and 2 bases at J, with 15 bases in the middle. CDR3 length: 14 residues. As DNA, the CDR3 is TGTGCCAGCTGGGAGGGGTACCCTAACACTGAAGCTTTCTTT. Translation gives CASWEGYPNTEAFF.

J is TRBJ1-2 and V is TRBV7-9; D is unclear. With 5 bases removed from V and 2 bases from J, the gap between germline ends came to 9 bases. Germline V CDR1 and CDR2: SEHNR, FQNEAQ (reference sequence). The CDR3 covers 13 residues. DNA for the CDR3: TGTGCCAGCAGCCAAGCGCAGAACTATGGCTACACCTTC. Residues: CASSQAQNYGYTF.

The chain combines TRBV11-1 with TRBJ2-7; weak D call: TRBD1 (5 bases). Germline CDR1 reads SGHAT; CDR2 reads FQDESV (reference sequence). The CDR3 loop spans 16 amino acids. V lost 1 base, J lost 0 bases, and 13 bases lay in between. The CDR3 loop reads CASSLEARVSSYEQYF. The CDR3 coding sequence is TGTGCCAGCAGCTTAGAGGCCAGGGTCAGCTCCTACGAGCAGTACTTC.

V is TRBV28 and J is TRBJ1-2; possibly TRBD1 for D (5 bases). Trimming pared 6 bases from V and 4 bases from J, leaving 15 bases between. The CDR3 has 14 residues. Germline V CDR1 and CDR2: MDHEN, SYDVKM. CDR3 sequence reads: CASSPNTGAYGYTF. In DNA form, the CDR3 reads TGTGCCAGCAGCCCTAATACCGGGGCCTATGGCTACACCTTC.

The chain carries TRBV19 and TRBJ1-2, with 7 bases identical to TRBD1. After removal of 4 bases from V and 1 base from J, the junction contained 0 bases not matched to a gene. The CDR3 runs 13 residues. Germline V lookup: CDR1 LNHDA, CDR2 SQIVND (reference sequence). CDR3 loop: CASSNRGNYGYTF. CDR3 bases: TGTGCCAGTAGTAACAGGGGTAACTATGGCTACACCTTC.

The V call is TRBV11-2, the J call TRBJ1-1; no clear D. V lost 5 bases, J lost 1 base, and 8 bases lay in between. The germline V gene encodes CDR1 SGHAT and CDR2 FQNNGV. The CDR3 contains 13 residues. CDR3: CASSADGNTEAFF. CDR3 coding DNA: TGTGCCAGCAGCGCAGACGGGAACACTGAAGCTTTCTTT.

This clone was seen just once. The V and J genes are TRBV9 and TRBJ2-7; D may correspond to TRBD1 or TRBD2 (5 bases each). Trimming removed 2 bases at V and 1 base at J, with 13 bases between. This CDR3 spans 15 amino acids. Germline lookup yields CDR1 SGDLS and CDR2 YYNGEE. CDR3 nucleotides: TGTGCCAGCAGCGTCAGGGCGGGCAGATCCTACGAGCAGTACTTC. Translated, it gives CASSVRAGRSYEQYF.

The rearrangement joins TRBV4-1 to TRBJ2-7; TRBD2 aligns across 12 bases. V gave up 4 bases and J gave up 4 bases; unmatched junction bases: 8. Germline V CDR1 and CDR2: MGHRA, YSYEKL. The CDR3 extends over 16 amino acids. Written as DNA, the CDR3 is TGCGCCAGCAGCCCGACTAGCGGGAGACAGGAATACGAGCAGTACTTC. Its protein is CASSPTSGRQEYEQYF.

The chain combines TRBV7-9 with TRBJ1-1, with TRBD1 identical over 7 bases. Germline lookup yields CDR1 SEHNR and CDR2 FQNEAQ (reference sequence). J was trimmed by 3 bases and V by 4 bases; bases with no gene match: 14. The CDR3 extends over 17 amino acids. The CDR3 region has the DNA TGTGCCAGCAGCTCGGTCAAAGGGGGCATGGTGGACACTGAAGCTTTCTTT. Residues: CASSSVKGGMVDTEAFF.

In this sample, this clone turned up once. This chain joins TRBV4-2 and TRBJ2-3; 11 nucleotides match TRBD2. The J segment lost 4 bases and the V segment lost 2 bases, leaving 8 bases of the junction unmatched. CDR3 size: 17 residues. CDR1 is LGHNA, CDR2 YNFKEQ, per germline. DNA for the CDR3: TGTGCCAGCAGCCAACATCTAGCGGGGGGCGTGGCAGATACGCAGTATTTT. Translation: CASSQHLAGGVADTQYF.

The V and J genes are TRBV5-4 and TRBJ2-7, with D possibly matching TRBD2 (6 bases). With 0 bases removed from V and 2 bases from J, the gap between germline ends came to 9 bases. Germline values: CDR1 SGHNT, CDR2 YYREEE (reference sequence). The CDR3 has 14 residues. The CDR3 sequence: CASSLGGDTYEQYF. The CDR3, as DNA: TGTGCCAGCAGCTTGGGGGGGGATACCTACGAGCAGTACTTC.